Shown below are 32 T cell receptor beta chains from a single sample sequenced in a study of shared clonotypes between healthy human individuals. This table comes from immunoSEQ multiplex PCR, and its TCRdb copy is limited to in-frame clones, with some not included. The sample records around 610,000 clones, approximately 96% being singletons. Positively selected for CCR7, the CD45RO-negative cells used as naive CD8 cells excluded terminally differentiated effector memory CD45RA+ cells. Source material: naive CD8+ T cells sorted from blood. Receptors were obtained from a woman under 40 in good health.

The chain joins TRBV11-2 to TRBJ2-7; the D gene is possibly TRBD1 (5 bases). V was cut by 0 bases and J by 2 bases, with 14 bases left in between. Germline CDR1 is SGHAT and CDR2 is FQNNGV. The CDR3 is 16 amino acids. The CDR3 coding sequence is TGTGCCAGCAGCTTAGATTTGGGGCCCGGCGCCTACGAGCAGTACTTC. Protein product: CASSLDLGPGAYEQYF.

The chain couples TRBV29-1 to TRBJ2-1; no clear D. CDR3 length: 11 residues. V gave up 3 bases and J gave up 6 bases, with 6 bases separating them. Germline V lookup: CDR1 SQVTM, CDR2 ANQGSEA. Here the CDR3 reads CSVEGFNEQFF. The DNA of the CDR3 is TGCAGCGTTGAGGGGTTCAATGAGCAGTTCTTC.

This chain joins TRBV27 and TRBJ2-7; D may be TRBD2 (5 bases). V was clipped by 0 bases and J by 0 bases, with 12 bases between them. The CDR3 totals 16 residues. The V gene's germline CDR1 is MNHEY and CDR2 SMNVEV (reference sequence). CDR3 nucleotides: TGTGCCAGCAGTTTATCGGGTAGCGTTAGCTCCTACGAGCAGTACTTC. This gives the protein CASSLSGSVSSYEQYF.

The chain combines TRBV6-5 with TRBJ1-1; D is unclear. Germline CDR1 is MNHEY and CDR2 is SVGAGI. The CDR3 has 13 amino acids. The V end lost 5 bases, the J end lost 1 base, and 8 bases lay between the germline ends. The CDR3 DNA reads as TGTGCCAGCAGTACTAACCCGAACACTGAAGCTTTCTTT. Translated: CASSTNPNTEAFF.

This chain uses TRBV6-5 with TRBJ2-3; 9 positions match TRBD1. Germline-derived CDR1 and CDR2 are MNHEY and SVGAGI. After removal of 2 bases from V and 5 bases from J, the junction contained 5 bases not matched to a gene. This CDR3 contains 15 residues. In nucleotides, the CDR3 is TGTGCCAGCAGTTACCAAAACAGGGGGCTAGATACGCAGTATTTT. It translates to CASSYQNRGLDTQYF.

The CDR3 DNA sequence: TGTGCCTGGAGTGTAACGGGACTAGCGGGAGCCTACGAGCAGTACTTC. It encodes CAWSVTGLAGAYEQYF. The V and J genes are TRBV30 and TRBJ2-7; 14 bases match TRBD2. Trimming removed 0 bases from V and 2 bases from J; junction bases left unmatched: 3. Germline assignment: CDR1 GTSNPN and CDR2 SVGIG (reference sequence). CDR3 length: 16 residues.

The rearrangement joins TRBV28 to TRBJ1-5, with a possible D match to TRBD1 (6 bases). Trimming pared 4 bases from V and 6 bases from J, leaving 10 bases between. Germline CDR1 and CDR2: MDHEN and SYDVKM. This CDR3 is built from 13 residues. CDR3 loop: CASSWRGAQPQHF. In nucleotides, the CDR3 is TGTGCCAGCAGTTGGCGGGGGGCTCAGCCCCAGCATTTT.

V gene TRBV27 combines with J gene TRBJ2-2; either TRBD1 or TRBD2 may supply D (5 bases each). This CDR3 has 15 residues. With 1 base removed from V and 3 bases from J, the gap between germline ends came to 9 bases. Per germline, CDR1 MNHEY and CDR2 SMNVEV (reference sequence). In DNA form, the CDR3 reads TGTGCCAGCAGTTTATATCGGGGCTACACCGGGGAGCTGTTTTTT. Translation gives CASSLYRGYTGELFF.

The chain links TRBV27 to TRBJ2-1, with D hard to call. Germline-derived CDR1 and CDR2 are MNHEY and SMNVEV (reference sequence). Trimming took 5 bases from V and 9 from J, leaving 20 bases between them. The CDR3 runs to 15 residues. The CDR3 sequence is CASSLKGPGWGEQFF. CDR3 coding DNA: TGTGCCAGCAGTCTTAAGGGTCCCGGGTGGGGTGAGCAGTTCTTC.

The chain joins TRBV2 to TRBJ2-2; D could derive from TRBD1 or TRBD2 (5 bases each). CDR3 size: 14 residues. The V gene lost 11 bases and the J gene lost 1 base, with 14 bases spanning the gap. Germline V gives CDR1 SNHLY, CDR2 FYNNEI. This chain's CDR3 is CAHDGAVNTGELFF. The CDR3, as DNA: TGTGCCCATGACGGGGCAGTGAACACCGGGGAGCTGTTTTTT.

This clone has just one count. This rearrangement joins TRBV6-5 to TRBJ1-6; D not certain. V was cut by 1 base and J by 8 bases, with 15 bases left in between. The CDR3 has 16 amino acids. Per germline, CDR1 MNHEY and CDR2 SVGAGI. CDR3 sequence: CASSYFTTSDHSPLHF. The CDR3 nucleotides read TGTGCCAGCAGTTACTTTACGACATCGGATCATTCACCCCTCCACTTT.

The chain couples TRBV5-6 to TRBJ2-1, with 12 bases identical to TRBD2. With 0 bases clipped from V and 9 bases from J, the junction kept 1 base outside the gene matches. CDR3 length: 14 residues. Looked up from germline, CDR1 is SGHDT and CDR2 is YYEEEE. CDR3 sequence reads: CASSLGLAGVEQFF. CDR3 bases: TGTGCCAGCAGCTTGGGACTAGCGGGAGTTGAGCAGTTCTTC.

V and J are TRBV29-1 and TRBJ2-1; D is ambiguous. V shed 3 bases and J shed 0 bases, with 9 bases lying between them. The CDR3 is 14 amino acids. Germline assignment: CDR1 SQVTM and CDR2 ANQGSEA. CDR3 loop: CSVEWSSSYNEQFF. Here the CDR3 DNA reads TGCAGCGTTGAGTGGTCAAGCTCCTACAATGAGCAGTTCTTC.

The chain links TRBV27 to TRBJ2-1; D gene ambiguous. Trimming took 3 bases from V and 9 from J, leaving 6 bases between them. The CDR3 runs to 11 residues. Germline-derived CDR1 and CDR2 are MNHEY and SMNVEV (reference sequence). The CDR3 protein is CASSFGPEQFF. The DNA for the CDR3 is TGTGCCAGCAGTTTCGGTCCTGAGCAGTTCTTC.

In nucleotides, the CDR3 is TGTGCCAGCAGTCTCGACGGCGACCAAGAGACCCAGTACTTC. Its translation: CASSLDGDQETQYF. This chain uses TRBV6-5 with TRBJ2-5, with no clear D. This CDR3 contains 14 residues. Germline V gene data show CDR1 as MNHEY and CDR2 as SVGAGI. The V and J ends lost 5 bases and 0 bases respectively, with 10 bases between them.

This chain links TRBV11-2 with TRBJ2-7; TRBD2 aligns across 9 bases. Losses at the gene ends were 0 bases for V and 6 bases for J; bases not matched to a gene: 3. Germline-derived CDR1 and CDR2 are SGHAT and FQNNGV. The CDR3 length is 14 residues. This chain's CDR3 is CASSLEPSGAEQYF. The CDR3 nucleotides are TGTGCCAGCAGCTTAGAGCCTAGCGGGGCCGAGCAGTACTTC.

The V call is TRBV28, the J call TRBJ1-6; D unresolved. The V end lost 3 bases, the J end lost 6 bases, and 15 bases lay between the germline ends. The CDR3 runs 16 residues. Per the germline V gene, CDR1 is MDHEN and CDR2 is SYDVKM. CDR3 in DNA: TGTGCCAGCAGTTTTGGCTCGTCCGAAATTAATTCACCCCTCCACTTT. Protein product: CASSFGSSEINSPLHF. Drawing the rest from reference TRBV28 and TRBJ1-6, the complete variable domain is DVKVTQSSRYLVKRTGEKVFLECVQDMDHENMFWYRQDPGLGLRLIYFSYDVKMKEKGDIPEGYSVSREKKERFSLILESASTNQTSMYLCASSFGSSEINSPLHFGNGTRLTVT.

CDR3 sequence (DNA): TGTGCCAGCAGTTTATACGTTGGGACCGAAGCCTACGAGCAGTACTTC. Translating it yields CASSLYVGTEAYEQYF. V and J are TRBV28 and TRBJ2-7; D is possibly TRBD1 or TRBD2 (5 bases each). The CDR3 runs to 16 residues. Germline CDR1 reads MDHEN; CDR2 reads SYDVKM. Trimming stripped 1 base from V and 2 bases from J, with 15 bases between.

The rearrangement links TRBV9 to TRBJ2-1; a weak D match, TRBD2 (5 bases). The V end was cut by 2 bases, the J end by 3 bases, with 12 bases between. Germline V CDR1 and CDR2: SGDLS, YYNGEE. This CDR3 has 15 amino acids. CDR3 residues: CASSVEGRIYNEQFF. In nucleotides, the CDR3 is TGTGCCAGCAGCGTCGAGGGCCGGATCTACAATGAGCAGTTCTTC. The complete variable domain, with remaining parts taken from reference TRBV9 and TRBJ2-1, reads DSGVTQTPKHLITATGQRVTLRCSPRSGDLSVYWYQQSLDQGLQFLIQYYNGEERAKGNILERFSAQQFPDLHSELNLSSLELGDSALYFCASSVEGRIYNEQFFGPGTRLTVL.

The chain joins TRBV18 to TRBJ2-7; 8 positions match TRBD2. Looked up from germline, CDR1 is KGHSH and CDR2 is LQKENI. The J segment lost 4 bases and the V segment lost 3 bases, leaving 5 bases of the junction unmatched. The CDR3 is made up of 14 amino acids. CDR3 sequence: CASSPSGILYEQYF. CDR3 DNA: TGTGCCAGCTCACCTAGCGGGATATTATACGAGCAGTACTTC.

The V and J genes are TRBV5-1 and TRBJ1-3, with D uncertain. The germline V gene encodes CDR1 SGHRS and CDR2 YFSETQ. Trimming cost V 5 bases and J 4 bases, with 7 bases left between them. This CDR3 is 12 amino acids long. The CDR3 spells CASSYPGNTIYF. DNA for the CDR3: TGCGCCAGCAGTTACCCGGGAAACACCATATATTTT.

Comments on this clone: Different DNA sequences within this sample yield the same CDR3. The genes are TRBV19 and TRBJ2-1, with 9 nucleotides matching TRBD1. V gave up 1 base and J gave up 6 bases; unmatched junction bases: 4. The CDR3 contains 15 residues. The germline V gene encodes CDR1 LNHDA and CDR2 SQIVND (reference sequence). CDR3 region: CASSIGTGAGNEQFF. The CDR3 coding sequence is TGTGCCAGTAGTATAGGGACAGGGGCTGGCAATGAGCAGTTCTTC.

The chain recombines TRBV11-2 with TRBJ2-3; 7 bases map to TRBD2. V trimming: 7 bases; J trimming: 0 bases; junction bases outside the gene matches: 10. Germline lookup yields CDR1 SGHAT and CDR2 FQNNGV. The length of the CDR3 is 16 residues. CDR3 protein: CASINRGRGSTDTQYF. In nucleotides, the CDR3 is TGTGCCAGCATCAATAGAGGGCGGGGGAGCACAGATACGCAGTATTTT.

This chain joins TRBV5-6 and TRBJ2-3; 16 nucleotides align to TRBD2. The CDR3 has 16 residues. Trimming cost V 4 bases and J 8 bases; bases outside gene matches: 7. Germline assignment: CDR1 SGHDT and CDR2 YYEEEE. CDR3 region: CASSGTSGRAGATQYF. The CDR3, as DNA: TGTGCCAGCAGCGGGACTAGCGGGAGGGCCGGAGCTACGCAGTATTTT. Full variable domain (remainder filled in from reference TRBV5-6 and TRBJ2-3): DAGVTQSPTHLIKTRGQQVTLRCSPKSGHDTVSWYQQALGQGPQFIFQYYEEEERQRGNFPDRFSGHQFPNYSSELNVNALLLGDSALYLCASSGTSGRAGATQYFGPGTRLTVL.

DNA of the CDR3: TGTGCCAGCAGTTTTTGGGGCAGGAGAAATTTCTCTGGAAACACCATATATTTT. This translates into CASSFWGRRNFSGNTIYF. The chain carries TRBV28 and TRBJ1-3, with D maybe TRBD1 (5 bases). The CDR3 totals 18 residues. V lost 3 bases and J 0 bases, leaving 18 bases between the germline ends. Germline V gives CDR1 MDHEN, CDR2 SYDVKM. The variable domain in full, completed from reference TRBV28 and TRBJ1-3, reads DVKVTQSSRYLVKRTGEKVFLECVQDMDHENMFWYRQDPGLGLRLIYFSYDVKMKEKGDIPEGYSVSREKKERFSLILESASTNQTSMYLCASSFWGRRNFSGNTIYFGEGSWLTVV.

The V call is TRBV11-2, the J call TRBJ2-2; tentatively, D is TRBD1 (6 bases). Germline CDR1 and CDR2: SGHAT and FQNNGV. The CDR3 spans 14 residues. Between the trimmed V and J ends, which lost 3 bases and 2 bases, there was a span of 7 bases. The CDR3 DNA is TGTGCCAGCAGCTTGGACAGCAACACCGGGGAGCTGTTTTTT. Its translation: CASSLDSNTGELFF. The full variable domain, with the rest looked up from reference TRBV11-2 and TRBJ2-2, is EAGVAQSPRYKIIEKRQSVAFWCNPISGHATLYWYQQILGQGPKLLIQFQNNGVVDDSQLPKDRFSAERLKGVDSTLKIQPAKLEDSAVYLCASSLDSNTGELFFGEGSRLTVL.

The chain has TRBV7-8 and TRBJ1-5; D is possibly TRBD1 (5 bases). Trimming cost V 0 bases and J 11 bases, with 11 bases left between them. This CDR3 comprises 13 residues. CDR1 is SGHVS and CDR2 is FQNEAQ in the germline V gene. CDR3 amino acids: CASSLANRPAQHF. DNA of the CDR3: TGTGCCAGCAGCTTAGCGAACAGGCCAGCCCAGCATTTT. The full variable domain, rest sourced from reference TRBV7-8 and TRBJ1-5, is GAGVSQSPRYKVAKRGQDVALRCDPISGHVSLFWYQQALGQGPEFLTYFQNEAQLDKSGLPSDRFFAERPEGSVSTLKIQRTQQEDSAVYLCASSLANRPAQHFGDGTRLSIL.

The chain has TRBV6-5 and TRBJ2-7; 9 bases align to TRBD1. V trimming: 2 bases; J trimming: 4 bases; junction bases outside the gene matches: 3. The CDR3 is made up of 14 amino acids. Germline CDR1 is MNHEY and CDR2 is SVGAGI. The chain's CDR3 is CASSYGTGLYEQYF. In DNA form, the CDR3 reads TGTGCCAGCAGTTACGGGACAGGGCTTTACGAGCAGTACTTC.

J is TRBJ1-2 and V is TRBV10-2, with D possibly TRBD1 on 5 matching bases. CDR1 and CDR2 (germline): WSHSY, SAAADI. The CDR3 is 11 residues long. The CDR3 bases are TGCGTAGCGGGGGTAAAGAATGGCTACACCTTC. Protein product: CVAGVKNGYTF.

V usage is TRBV13 and J usage is TRBJ2-7, with D possibly being TRBD2 (5 bases). CDR1 PRHDT and CDR2 FYEKMQ come from the germline V gene (reference sequence). The CDR3 extends over 15 amino acids. V dropped 5 bases and J dropped 0 bases, with 14 bases sitting between them. CDR3 amino acids: CASSPGLASSYEQYF. The CDR3 coding sequence is TGTGCCAGCAGCCCTGGACTCGCCAGCTCCTACGAGCAGTACTTC.

The chain is built from TRBV6-1 and TRBJ2-7; a weak D match, TRBD2 (6 bases). Germline V lookup: CDR1 MNHNS, CDR2 SASEGT. This CDR3 is built from 13 residues. Between the trimmed V and J ends, which lost 6 bases and 6 bases, there was a span of 15 bases. CDR3 in amino acids: CASRGIGGLEQYF. The CDR3 DNA is TGTGCCAGCAGGGGGATCGGGGGTCTCGAGCAGTACTTC.

The rearrangement links TRBV5-6 to TRBJ2-1; D unclear. Germline-derived CDR1 and CDR2 are SGHDT and YYEEEE. The germline V and J ends were trimmed by 4 bases and 6 bases, with 11 bases remaining between them. CDR3 length equals 13 residues. The CDR3 nucleotides are TGTGCCAGCAGCCCCACAGAAATCAATGAGCAGTTCTTC. Amino acid sequence: CASSPTEINEQFF. Using reference TRBV5-6 and TRBJ2-1 for the parts outside the CDR3, the full variable domain is DAGVTQSPTHLIKTRGQQVTLRCSPKSGHDTVSWYQQALGQGPQFIFQYYEEEERQRGNFPDRFSGHQFPNYSSELNVNALLLGDSALYLCASSPTEINEQFFGPGTRLTVL.